What follows are 24 T cell receptor beta chains derived from one specimen sequenced in a study of blood T cell repertoires in COVID-19. The assay was immunoSEQ multiplex PCR, and TCRdb's table has in-frame clones only and misses some. The sample lists fewer than 200,000 clones; 88% were seen once. Sample: peripheral blood. The receptors were gathered from a man in his fifties who had recovered from COVID-19.

The CDR3 region is CASSLSPGNNLEQYF. CDR3 in DNA: TGTGCCAGCAGTTTATCTCCAGGGAATAATCTCGAGCAGTACTTC. This chain joins TRBV27 and TRBJ2-7; a weak D match, TRBD1 (5 bases). The germline V gene has CDR1 MNHEY and CDR2 SMNVEV (reference sequence). The length of the CDR3 is 15 residues. The V gene lost 0 bases and the J gene lost 6 bases, with 15 bases spanning the gap.

The chain employs TRBV19 and TRBJ2-1; 8 bases line up with TRBD1. CDR1 is LNHDA, CDR2 SQIVND, per germline (reference sequence). After removal of 5 bases from V and 6 bases from J, the junction contained 6 bases not matched to a gene. This CDR3 contains 14 residues. CDR3 region: CASSRETGVNEQFF. CDR3 DNA: TGTGCCAGTAGTCGGGAGACAGGGGTCAATGAGCAGTTCTTC.

The rearrangement uses TRBV10-3 and TRBJ1-4; D not resolved. V was pared by 2 bases and J by 3 bases, with 7 bases between. In germline, CDR1 is ENHRY, CDR2 SYGVKD. The CDR3 totals 14 residues. The CDR3 loop is CAISEVRANEKLFF. The CDR3 bases are TGTGCCATCAGTGAGGTCCGCGCTAATGAAAAACTGTTTTTT.

The V call is TRBV28, the J call TRBJ1-2; D gene ambiguous. This CDR3 has 15 residues. Germline CDR1 reads MDHEN; CDR2 reads SYDVKM. The germline V and J ends were trimmed by 2 bases and 2 bases, with 12 bases remaining between them. This CDR3 is CASSLSRPGNYGYTF. In DNA form, the CDR3 reads TGTGCCAGCAGTTTAAGCCGCCCCGGGAACTATGGCTACACCTTC.

The chain has TRBV28 and TRBJ2-3; perhaps TRBD1 as D (5 bases). This CDR3 spans 14 amino acids. The V end lost 3 bases, the J end lost 6 bases, and 13 bases lay between the germline ends. Per the germline V gene, CDR1 is MDHEN and CDR2 is SYDVKM. The CDR3 protein is CASSFLRVLDTQYF. The CDR3, as DNA: TGTGCCAGCAGTTTCCTCAGGGTTTTGGATACGCAGTATTTT.

V is TRBV27 and J is TRBJ2-1, with 9 bases fitting TRBD2. The trim removed 0 bases at V and 5 bases at J, leaving 8 bases unmatched. Germline-derived CDR1 and CDR2 are MNHEY and SMNVEV (reference sequence). The CDR3 is 17 residues long. The CDR3 reads CASSLSTLAGRHNEQFF. Here the CDR3 DNA reads TGTGCCAGCAGTTTATCCACTCTAGCGGGGAGGCACAATGAGCAGTTCTTC.

This chain joins TRBV2 and TRBJ2-5, with D perhaps matching TRBD2 (5 bases). This CDR3 spans 12 amino acids. Germline values: CDR1 SNHLY, CDR2 FYNNEI. Between the trimmed V and J ends, which lost 4 bases and 5 bases, there was a span of 8 bases. DNA of the CDR3: TGTGCCAGCAGTGCCTGGGAGGAGACCCAGTACTTC. It specifies CASSAWEETQYF. Supplemented by reference TRBV2 and TRBJ2-5, the full variable domain reads EPEVTQTPSHQVTQMGQEVILRCVPISNHLYFYWYRQILGQKVEFLVSFYNNEISEKSEIFDDQFSVERPDGSNFTLKIRSTKLEDSAMYFCASSAWEETQYFGPGTRLLVL.

The V and J genes are TRBV11-2 and TRBJ1-5, with 8 bases that match TRBD1. This CDR3 comprises 16 residues. Germline trimming cut 1 base from V and 1 base from J; bases unmatched to any gene: 3. Germline loops: CDR1 SGHAT, CDR2 FQNNGV. The CDR3 nucleotides read TGTGCCAGCAGCTTAGGGACAGGGAAGAGCAATCAGCCCCAGCATTTT. This encodes CASSLGTGKSNQPQHF.

V usage is TRBV4-1 and J usage is TRBJ1-1; D is ambiguous. The germline CDR1 and CDR2 sequences are MGHRA and YSYEKL. The CDR3 is made up of 16 amino acids. Trimming cost V 4 bases and J 2 bases, with 17 bases left between them. In DNA form, the CDR3 reads TGCGCCAGCAGCCCACTCGCTAACGCAGGCAACACTGAAGCTTTCTTT. Translating gives CASSPLANAGNTEAFF.

The rearrangement links TRBV28 to TRBJ1-5; TRBD1 might be the D (5 bases). CDR3 length: 13 residues. The V end was cut by 6 bases, the J end by 1 base, with 7 bases between. The V gene's germline CDR1 is MDHEN and CDR2 SYDVKM. The CDR3 DNA reads TGTGCCAGCAGGGGGGGAAGCAATCAGCCCCAGCATTTT. Residues: CASRGGSNQPQHF.

This clone was observed a few times. The V gene is TRBV6-6, the J gene TRBJ1-5; D is perhaps TRBD1 (5 bases). The CDR3 totals 17 residues. Germline lookup yields CDR1 MNHNY and CDR2 SVGAGI (reference sequence). V was shortened by 5 bases and J by 0 bases, with 17 bases between the two germline ends. The CDR3 region is CASSRRQTALSNQPQHF. The CDR3 region has the DNA TGTGCCAGCAGTCGGCGACAGACAGCCCTTAGCAATCAGCCCCAGCATTTT.

This CDR3 is CASSRDRGYEQYF. The CDR3 nucleotides are TGTGCCAGCAGTAGGGACAGGGGTTACGAGCAGTACTTC. This chain links TRBV6-6 with TRBJ2-7; 10 nucleotides align to TRBD1. Germline trimming cut 5 bases from V and 4 bases from J; bases unmatched to any gene: 2. CDR3 length: 13 amino acids. Germline CDR1 MNHNY, CDR2 SVGAGI (reference sequence).

This clone was seen a few times. The chain couples TRBV9 to TRBJ2-2; 11 bases match TRBD2. The V segment lost 3 bases and the J segment 5 bases; nucleotides outside the gene matches: 6. The germline gives CDR1 SGDLS, CDR2 YYNGEE. This CDR3 is 16 amino acids long. The CDR3 sequence is CASSEFSGRGTGELFF. In DNA, the CDR3 is TGTGCCAGCAGCGAATTTAGCGGGAGGGGGACCGGGGAGCTGTTTTTT.

The genes are TRBV5-1 and TRBJ2-1, with 11 positions matching TRBD2. This CDR3 contains 15 residues. V dropped 1 base and J dropped 5; count of bases not matched to a gene: 2. Germline CDR1 reads SGHRS; CDR2 reads YFSETQ. Written as DNA, the CDR3 is TGCGCCAGCAGCTTGACTAGCGGGAGAGACAATGAGCAGTTCTTC. It specifies CASSLTSGRDNEQFF.

The CDR3 bases are TGTGCCTGGACCACCCGGAGTTCAGATACGCAGTATTTT. Translation: CAWTTRSSDTQYF. The V gene is TRBV30, the J gene TRBJ2-3, with D uncertain. The CDR3 is made up of 13 amino acids. With 4 bases removed from V and 4 bases from J, the gap between germline ends came to 12 bases. Germline V gene lookup returns CDR1 GTSNPN and CDR2 SVGIG (reference sequence). The whole variable domain, filled in from reference TRBV30 and TRBJ2-3, reads SQTIHQWPATLVQPVGSPLSLECTVEGTSNPNLYWYRQAAGRGLQLLFYSVGIGQISSEVPQNLSASRPQDRQFILSSKKLLLSDSGFYLCAWTTRSSDTQYFGPGTRLTVL.

This clone has a handful of counts. The chain combines TRBV5-1 with TRBJ1-4, with 7 bases that match TRBD1. CDR1 is SGHRS and CDR2 is YFSETQ in the germline V gene. J gave up 1 base and V 3 bases, and 6 bases lay outside the gene matches. The CDR3 has 16 amino acids. Here the CDR3 reads CASSSERGQTNEKLFF. CDR3 in DNA: TGCGCCAGCAGCTCCGAAAGGGGGCAAACTAATGAAAAACTGTTTTTT.

In its sample, this clone was seen once. The gene calls are TRBV15 and TRBJ1-2; D remains ambiguous. Germline V lookup: CDR1 LNHNV, CDR2 YYDKDF (reference sequence). The V gene lost 0 bases and the J gene lost 4 bases, with 12 bases spanning the gap. CDR3 size: 15 residues. The CDR3 coding sequence is TGTGCCACCAGCAGAGATCGAGGAAATCTCTATGGCTACACCTTC. It is translated as CATSRDRGNLYGYTF.

The chain links TRBV18 to TRBJ1-5; 11 nucleotides match TRBD1. V lost 6 bases and J lost 5; bases outside the gene matches: 9. Germline CDR1 is KGHSH and CDR2 is LQKENI. The CDR3 covers 16 residues. The CDR3 region is CASSTGRTGGYQPQHF. The CDR3 bases are TGTGCCAGCTCCACGGGAAGGACAGGGGGCTATCAGCCCCAGCATTTT. Filled out from reference TRBV18 and TRBJ1-5, the complete variable domain reads NAGVMQNPRHLVRRRGQEARLRCSPMKGHSHVYWYRQLPEEGLKFMVYLQKENIIDESGMPKERFSAEFPKEGPSILRIQQVVRGDSAAYFCASSTGRTGGYQPQHFGDGTRLSIL.

The J gene is TRBJ2-7, the V gene TRBV6-1, with D possibly TRBD1 on 6 matching bases. This CDR3 spans 16 amino acids. V was pared by 4 bases and J by 0 bases, with 16 bases between. Germline V gives CDR1 MNHNS, CDR2 SASEGT. This chain's CDR3 is CASSGGGPLNSYEQYF. CDR3 sequence (DNA): TGTGCCAGCAGTGGAGGGGGACCGTTAAACTCCTACGAGCAGTACTTC.

The V gene is TRBV28, the J gene TRBJ1-4; 9 positions agree with TRBD1. V lost 3 bases to trimming and J lost 2 bases; unmatched junction nucleotides: 7. The CDR3 has 17 amino acids. Germline assignment: CDR1 MDHEN and CDR2 SYDVKM. The CDR3 sequence is CASSFLGQGVTNEKLFF. The CDR3, as DNA: TGTGCCAGCAGTTTCCTGGGACAGGGCGTTACTAATGAAAAACTGTTTTTT.

This rearrangement joins TRBV10-3 to TRBJ1-5; 12 bases fit TRBD1. Per the germline V gene, CDR1 is ENHRY and CDR2 is SYGVKD. The CDR3 is 18 residues long. Unmatched junction bases numbered 7, after V lost 4 bases and J lost 0 bases. In nucleotides, the CDR3 is TGTGCCATCAGTGGGGACAGGGGGCGAGGCAATAGCAATCAGCCCCAGCATTTT. Protein sequence: CAISGDRGRGNSNQPQHF.

J is TRBJ1-5 and V is TRBV19; perhaps TRBD1 as D (6 bases). Trimming pared 7 bases from V and 0 bases from J, leaving 13 bases between. Germline CDR1 reads LNHDA; CDR2 reads SQIVND (reference sequence). The CDR3 contains 15 residues. This chain's CDR3 is CASNFDRNSNQPQHF. In DNA form, the CDR3 reads TGTGCCAGTAATTTTGACAGGAATAGCAATCAGCCCCAGCATTTT.

CDR3 sequence reads: CASSIVPGGYEQYF. CDR3 coding DNA: TGTGCCAGTAGTATAGTCCCAGGGGGCTACGAGCAGTACTTC. This chain links TRBV19 with TRBJ2-7, with TRBD1 matching 7 bases. This CDR3 has 14 amino acids. Germline CDR1 LNHDA, CDR2 SQIVND (reference sequence). Trimming took 1 base from V and 3 from J; bases not matched to a gene: 3.

The rearrangement links TRBV7-9 to TRBJ2-7, with TRBD2 identical over 10 bases. This CDR3 comprises 19 residues. V shed 5 bases, J shed 2 bases, and the junction held 18 bases outside the gene matches. The germline V gene has CDR1 SEHNR and CDR2 FQNEAQ (reference sequence). CDR3 sequence (DNA): TGTGCCAGCAGCCTTTACCTAGCGGGGGCTCCTAGGGTTACCTACGAGCAGTACTTC. It yields the protein CASSLYLAGAPRVTYEQYF.